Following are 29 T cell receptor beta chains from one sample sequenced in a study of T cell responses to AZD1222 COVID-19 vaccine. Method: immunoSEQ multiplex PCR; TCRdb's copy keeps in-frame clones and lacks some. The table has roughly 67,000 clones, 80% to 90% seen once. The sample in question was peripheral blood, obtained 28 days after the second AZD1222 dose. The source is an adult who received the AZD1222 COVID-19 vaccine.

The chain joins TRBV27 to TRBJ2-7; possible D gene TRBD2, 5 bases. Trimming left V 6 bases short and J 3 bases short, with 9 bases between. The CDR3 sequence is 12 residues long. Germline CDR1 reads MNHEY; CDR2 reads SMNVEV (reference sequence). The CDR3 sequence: CASSLRGYEQYF. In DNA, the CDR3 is TGTGCCAGCAGCCTCCGGGGCTACGAGCAGTACTTC.

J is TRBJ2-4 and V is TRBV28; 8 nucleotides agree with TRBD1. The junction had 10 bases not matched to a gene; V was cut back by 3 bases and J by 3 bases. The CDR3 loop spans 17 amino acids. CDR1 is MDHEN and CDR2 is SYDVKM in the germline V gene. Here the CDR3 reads CASSFVGQGSGKNIQYF. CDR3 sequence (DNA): TGTGCCAGCAGTTTTGTTGGACAGGGATCGGGCAAAAACATTCAGTACTTC.

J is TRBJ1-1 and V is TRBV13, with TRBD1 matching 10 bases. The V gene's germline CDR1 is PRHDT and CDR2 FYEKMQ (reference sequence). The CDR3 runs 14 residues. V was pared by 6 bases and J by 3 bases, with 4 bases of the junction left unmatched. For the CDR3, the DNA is TGTGCCAGCAGAGGACAGGGGGTTTACACTGAAGCTTTCTTT. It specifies CASRGQGVYTEAFF.

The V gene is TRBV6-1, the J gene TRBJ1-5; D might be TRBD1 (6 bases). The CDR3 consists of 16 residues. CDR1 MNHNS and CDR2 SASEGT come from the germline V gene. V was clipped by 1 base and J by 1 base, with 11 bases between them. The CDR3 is CASSEEGGRSNQPQHF. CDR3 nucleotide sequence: TGTGCCAGCAGTGAAGAGGGGGGGAGAAGCAATCAGCCCCAGCATTTT.

The CDR3 protein is CASTEDRVNGYTF. In nucleotides, the CDR3 is TGTGCCAGCACCGAGGACAGGGTGAATGGCTACACCTTC. The gene calls are TRBV11-2 and TRBJ1-2; the match to TRBD1 covers 8 bases. With V trimmed by 7 bases and J by 6 bases, 7 bases remained unmatched. The CDR3 has 13 amino acids. CDR1 and CDR2 (germline): SGHAT, FQNNGV. Full variable domain (outside the CDR3, taken from reference TRBV11-2 and TRBJ1-2): EAGVAQSPRYKIIEKRQSVAFWCNPISGHATLYWYQQILGQGPKLLIQFQNNGVVDDSQLPKDRFSAERLKGVDSTLKIQPAKLEDSAVYLCASTEDRVNGYTFGSGTRLTVV.

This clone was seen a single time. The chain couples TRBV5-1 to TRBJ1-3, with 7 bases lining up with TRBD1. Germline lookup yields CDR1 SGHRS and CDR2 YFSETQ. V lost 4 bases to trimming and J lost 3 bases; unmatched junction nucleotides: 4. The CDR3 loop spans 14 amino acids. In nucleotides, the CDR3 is TGCGCCAGCAGCCCCGACAGGGTTGGAAACACCATATATTTT. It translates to CASSPDRVGNTIYF.

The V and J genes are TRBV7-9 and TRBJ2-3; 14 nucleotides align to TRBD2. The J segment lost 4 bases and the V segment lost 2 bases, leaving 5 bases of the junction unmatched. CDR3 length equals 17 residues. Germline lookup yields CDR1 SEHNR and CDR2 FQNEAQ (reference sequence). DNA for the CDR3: TGTGCCAGCAGCTTATGGGGGACTAGCGGGAGTGCAGATACGCAGTATTTT. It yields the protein CASSLWGTSGSADTQYF.

CDR3 protein: CASSQTGYNEQFF. The CDR3 nucleotides are TGTGCCAGCAGTCAGACAGGATACAATGAGCAGTTCTTC. The gene calls are TRBV27 and TRBJ2-1; D perhaps matches TRBD1 (6 bases). The V and J ends lost 5 bases and 4 bases respectively, with 9 bases between them. CDR1 and CDR2 (germline): MNHEY, SMNVEV (reference sequence). The CDR3 sequence is 13 residues long.

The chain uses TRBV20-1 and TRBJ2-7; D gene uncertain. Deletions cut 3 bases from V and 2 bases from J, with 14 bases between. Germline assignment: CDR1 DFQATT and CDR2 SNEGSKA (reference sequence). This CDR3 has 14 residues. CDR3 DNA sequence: TGCAGTGCTAGTTTGAACCGGTTCCCCTACGAGCAGTACTTC. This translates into CSASLNRFPYEQYF.

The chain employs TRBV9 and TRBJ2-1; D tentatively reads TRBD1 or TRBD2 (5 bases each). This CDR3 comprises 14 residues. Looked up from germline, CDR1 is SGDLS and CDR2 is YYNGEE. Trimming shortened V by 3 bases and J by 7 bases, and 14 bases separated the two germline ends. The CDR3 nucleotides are TGTGCCAGCAGCGAGCTAGCAGGGTCGAATGAGCAGTTCTTC. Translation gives CASSELAGSNEQFF.

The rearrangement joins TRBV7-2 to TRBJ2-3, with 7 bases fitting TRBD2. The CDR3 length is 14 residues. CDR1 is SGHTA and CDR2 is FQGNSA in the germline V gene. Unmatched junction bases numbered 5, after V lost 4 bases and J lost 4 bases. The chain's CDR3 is CASSWTSQADTQYF. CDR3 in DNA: TGTGCCAGCAGCTGGACTAGTCAGGCAGATACGCAGTATTTT.

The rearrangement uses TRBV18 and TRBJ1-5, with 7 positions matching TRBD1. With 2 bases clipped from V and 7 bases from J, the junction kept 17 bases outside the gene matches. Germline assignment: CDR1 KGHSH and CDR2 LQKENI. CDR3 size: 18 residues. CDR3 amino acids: CASSPSNPLGQSWQPQHF. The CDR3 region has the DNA TGTGCCAGCTCACCATCTAACCCTCTGGGACAGTCGTGGCAGCCCCAGCATTTT.

CDR3 DNA: TGTGCCAGCAGCTTAGGGGGCGCCGACACCTTC. It is translated as CASSLGGADTF. The rearrangement links TRBV7-9 to TRBJ1-2; D might be TRBD1 (5 bases). With 1 base removed from V and 12 bases from J, the gap between germline ends came to 9 bases. This CDR3 has 11 amino acids. Germline V gene lookup returns CDR1 SEHNR and CDR2 FQNEAQ (reference sequence).

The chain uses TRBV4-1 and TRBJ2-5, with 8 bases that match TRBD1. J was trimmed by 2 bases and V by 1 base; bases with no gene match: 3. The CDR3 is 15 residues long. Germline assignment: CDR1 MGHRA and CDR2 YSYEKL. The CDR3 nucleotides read TGCGCCAGCAGCCAAGGTGGACAGGGACAAGAGACCCAGTACTTC. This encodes CASSQGGQGQETQYF.

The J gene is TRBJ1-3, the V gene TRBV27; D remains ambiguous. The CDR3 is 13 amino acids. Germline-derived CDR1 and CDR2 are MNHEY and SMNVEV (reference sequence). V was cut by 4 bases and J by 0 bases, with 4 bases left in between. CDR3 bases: TGTGCCAGCAGTTCTCACTCTGGAAACACCATATATTTT. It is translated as CASSSHSGNTIYF.

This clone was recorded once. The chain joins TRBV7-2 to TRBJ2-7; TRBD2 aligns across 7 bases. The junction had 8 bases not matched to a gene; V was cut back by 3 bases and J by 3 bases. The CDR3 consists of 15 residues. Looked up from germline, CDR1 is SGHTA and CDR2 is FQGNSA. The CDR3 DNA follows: TGTGCCAGCAGCTTTTCCGCTAGCGGTTTCTACGAGCAGTACTTC. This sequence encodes CASSFSASGFYEQYF.

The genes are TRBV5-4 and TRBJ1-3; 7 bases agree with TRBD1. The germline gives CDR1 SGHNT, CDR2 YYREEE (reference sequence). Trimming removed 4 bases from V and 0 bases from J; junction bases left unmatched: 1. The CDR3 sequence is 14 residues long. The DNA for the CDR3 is TGTGCCAGCAGCCGGGACAGCTCTGGAAACACCATATATTTT. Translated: CASSRDSSGNTIYF.

Here the CDR3 DNA reads TGTGCCAGCAGTGGGAGCGGGATGGTCTCCCTCAATGAGCAGTTCTTC. Translation: CASSGSGMVSLNEQFF. The V and J genes are TRBV6-8 and TRBJ2-1; 7 bases agree with TRBD2. Trimming at V came to 5 bases and at J to 6 bases, leaving 13 bases not matched to a gene. This CDR3 has 16 residues. The germline CDR1 and CDR2 sequences are MNHGY and SAAAGT.

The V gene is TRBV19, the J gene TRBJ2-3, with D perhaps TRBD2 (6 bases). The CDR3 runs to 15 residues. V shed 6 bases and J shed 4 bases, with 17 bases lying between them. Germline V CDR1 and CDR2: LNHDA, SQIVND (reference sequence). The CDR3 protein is CASSNLRERADTQYF. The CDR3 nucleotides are TGTGCCAGTAGCAACCTCCGGGAGAGAGCAGATACGCAGTATTTT.

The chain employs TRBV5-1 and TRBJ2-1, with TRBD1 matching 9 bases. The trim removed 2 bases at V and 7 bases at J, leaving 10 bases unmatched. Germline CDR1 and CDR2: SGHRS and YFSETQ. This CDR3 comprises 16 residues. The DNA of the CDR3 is TGCGCCAGCAGCTTAAAGGGGACAGGGAAGTGGAATGAGCAGTTCTTC. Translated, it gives CASSLKGTGKWNEQFF.

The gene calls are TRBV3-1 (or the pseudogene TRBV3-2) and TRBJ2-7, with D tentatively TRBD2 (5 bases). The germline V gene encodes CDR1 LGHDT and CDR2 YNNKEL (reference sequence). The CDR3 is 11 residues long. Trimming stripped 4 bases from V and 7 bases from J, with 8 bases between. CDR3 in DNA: TGTGCCAGCAGCCTCGGGAATGAGCAGTACTTC. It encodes CASSLGNEQYF.

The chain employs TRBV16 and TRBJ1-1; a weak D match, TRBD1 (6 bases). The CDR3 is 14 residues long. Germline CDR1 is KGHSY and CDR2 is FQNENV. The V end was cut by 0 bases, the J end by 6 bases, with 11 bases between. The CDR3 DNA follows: TGTGCCAGCAGCCAATCTTACAGGGACGCTGAAGCTTTCTTT. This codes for CASSQSYRDAEAFF.

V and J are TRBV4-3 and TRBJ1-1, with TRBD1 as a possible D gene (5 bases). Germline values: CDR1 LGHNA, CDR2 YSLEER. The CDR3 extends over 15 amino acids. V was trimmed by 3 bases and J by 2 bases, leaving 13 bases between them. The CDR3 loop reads CASSHRGWGNTEAFF. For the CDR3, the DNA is TGCGCCAGCAGCCACCGGGGGTGGGGAAACACTGAAGCTTTCTTT.

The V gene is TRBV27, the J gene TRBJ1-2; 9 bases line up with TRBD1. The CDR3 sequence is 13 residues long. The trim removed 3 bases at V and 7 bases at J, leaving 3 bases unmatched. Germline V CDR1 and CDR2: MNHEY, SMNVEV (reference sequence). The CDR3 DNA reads TGTGCCAGCAGTTTTGGGACAGGGACTGGCTACACCTTC. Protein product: CASSFGTGTGYTF.

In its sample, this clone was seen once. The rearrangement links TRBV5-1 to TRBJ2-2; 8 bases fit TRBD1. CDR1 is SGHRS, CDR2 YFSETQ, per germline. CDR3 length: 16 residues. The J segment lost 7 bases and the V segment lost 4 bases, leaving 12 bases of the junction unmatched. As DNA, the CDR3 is TGCGCCAGCAGCAAAGACAGGGGAAGTGTTTTCGGGGAGCTGTTTTTT. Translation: CASSKDRGSVFGELFF.

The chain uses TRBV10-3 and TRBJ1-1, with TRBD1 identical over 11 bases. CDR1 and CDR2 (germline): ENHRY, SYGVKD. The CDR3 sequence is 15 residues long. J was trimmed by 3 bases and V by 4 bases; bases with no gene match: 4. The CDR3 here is CAISGKGQGDTEAFF. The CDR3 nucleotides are TGTGCCATCAGTGGCAAGGGACAGGGGGACACTGAAGCTTTCTTT.

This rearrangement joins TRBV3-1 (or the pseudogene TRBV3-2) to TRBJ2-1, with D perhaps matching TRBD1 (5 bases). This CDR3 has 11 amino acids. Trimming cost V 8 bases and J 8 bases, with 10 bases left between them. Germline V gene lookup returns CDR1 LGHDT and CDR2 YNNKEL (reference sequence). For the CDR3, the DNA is TGTGCCAGCCGCAGGGCAGATGAGCAGTTCTTC. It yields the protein CASRRADEQFF.

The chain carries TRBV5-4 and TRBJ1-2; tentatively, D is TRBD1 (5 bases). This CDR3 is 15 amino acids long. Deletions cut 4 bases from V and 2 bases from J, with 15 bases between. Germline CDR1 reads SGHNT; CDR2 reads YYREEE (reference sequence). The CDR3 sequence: CASSPGGAGNYGYTF. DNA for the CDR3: TGTGCCAGCAGCCCCGGAGGTGCAGGGAACTATGGCTACACCTTC. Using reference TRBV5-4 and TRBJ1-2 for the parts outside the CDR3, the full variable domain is ETGVTQSPTHLIKTRGQQVTLRCSSQSGHNTVSWYQQALGQGPQFIFQYYREEENGRGNFPPRFSGLQFPNYSSELNVNALELDDSALYLCASSPGGAGNYGYTFGSGTRLTVV.

The CDR3 DNA is TGTGCCAGTAGTAGACTAGCGGGAGGGGGTGCCGGGGAGCTGTTTTTT. It translates to CASSRLAGGGAGELFF. The V and J genes are TRBV19 and TRBJ2-2; 14 bases map to TRBD2. Germline CDR1 LNHDA, CDR2 SQIVND (reference sequence). The V segment lost 4 bases and the J segment 6 bases; nucleotides outside the gene matches: 4. The CDR3 is 16 amino acids.